This T cell receptor (beta chain) was captured by sequencing in a study of CD8+ T cells in alopecia areata. Findings and caveats of the study: Scalp sequencing captures resident alphabeta T cells of normal skin too. Against the mouse data, patients shared TCRs less clearly, possibly for HLA reasons.

Isolated RNA was reverse transcribed into cDNA used as the sequencing template. Profiling relied on immunoSEQ multiplex PCR, and the TCRdb table lists in-frame clones only, not all of them. The sample gives around 100,000 clones, 55% of which show up once; around 10% is in the top ten. The CDR3 covers 16 residues. V was clipped by 3 bases and J by 2 bases, with 16 bases between them. Germline-derived CDR1 and CDR2 are MDHEN and SYDVKM. Regarding this clone: The antigen remains unidentified.

The receptor was derived from a human donor in good health. The sample taken for sequencing was CD4+ T cells sorted from blood. This chain uses TRBV28 with TRBJ2-5, with D perhaps TRBD1 or TRBD2 (6 bases each). The CDR3 DNA follows: TGTGCCAGCAGTTTGTTACAGGGAGGTATTCAAGAGACCCAGTACTTC. Its translation: CASSLLQGGIQETQYF.